The clone carrying this TCR beta chain was detected only a few times. This sample is drawn from a study of T cells in Graves' hyperthyroidism and ophthalmopathy. There were TCR beta CDR3 regions amplified from RNA transcripts. The HTBI primer set was used in a first-round RT-PCR of the TCR CDR3. TCRdb called the multiplex PCR reads again in MiXCR, with one record for every CDR3 protein. The table has 300,000 to 400,000 distinct CDR3 sequences, about 14% seen once. V was shortened by 7 bases and J by 1 base, with 9 bases between the two germline ends. The CDR3 is made up of 13 amino acids. CDR1 is ENHRY, CDR2 SYGVKD, per germline.

The receptor's source is a woman between 25 and 40 years old with Graves' hyperthyroidism. Sequenced input: blood. The V and J genes are TRBV10-3 and TRBJ2-3, with D unresolved. CDR3 DNA sequence: TGTGCCATCACCCTGACGGGCACAGATACGCAGTATTTT. The encoded protein is CAITLTGTDTQYF.